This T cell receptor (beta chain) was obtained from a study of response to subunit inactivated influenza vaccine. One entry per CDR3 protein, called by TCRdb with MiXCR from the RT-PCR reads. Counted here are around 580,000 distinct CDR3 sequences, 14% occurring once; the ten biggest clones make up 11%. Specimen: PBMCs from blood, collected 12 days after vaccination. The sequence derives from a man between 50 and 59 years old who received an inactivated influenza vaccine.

CDR3 loop: CASSYGQGGMANEKLFF. The DNA for the CDR3 is TGTGCCAGCAGTTACGGGCAGGGAGGAATGGCTAATGAAAAACTGTTTTTT. This chain joins TRBV6-5 and TRBJ1-4; D might be TRBD1 (5 bases). There are 17 residues in the CDR3. Germline loops: CDR1 MNHEY, CDR2 SVGAGI. V was clipped by 2 bases and J by 3 bases, with 16 bases between them.